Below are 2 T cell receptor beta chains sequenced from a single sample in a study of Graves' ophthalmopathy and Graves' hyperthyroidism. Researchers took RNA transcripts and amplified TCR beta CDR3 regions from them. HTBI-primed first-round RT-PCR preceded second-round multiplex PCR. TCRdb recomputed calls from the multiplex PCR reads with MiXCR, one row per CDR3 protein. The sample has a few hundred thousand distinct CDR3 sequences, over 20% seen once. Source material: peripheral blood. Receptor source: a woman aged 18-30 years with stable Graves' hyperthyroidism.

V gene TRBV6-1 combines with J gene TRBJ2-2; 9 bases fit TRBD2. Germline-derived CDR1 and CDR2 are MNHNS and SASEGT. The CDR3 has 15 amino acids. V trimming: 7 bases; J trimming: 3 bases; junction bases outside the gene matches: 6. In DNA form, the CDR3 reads TGTGCCAGCACCCCCGGGACTAGCTACACCGGGGAGCTGTTTTTT. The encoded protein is CASTPGTSYTGELFF.

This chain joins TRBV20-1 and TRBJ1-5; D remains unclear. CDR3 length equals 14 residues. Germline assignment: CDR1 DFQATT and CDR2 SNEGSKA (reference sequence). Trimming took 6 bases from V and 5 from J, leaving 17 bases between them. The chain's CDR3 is CSAPDTGYHQPQHF. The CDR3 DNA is TGCAGTGCCCCGGATACGGGATACCATCAGCCCCAGCATTTT.